This is a list of T cell receptor beta chains from one sample in a study of beta chain features in type 1 diabetes. The data were produced by immunoSEQ multiplex PCR, yet TCRdb's version contains in-frame clones alone and is incomplete. Here the sample spans 300,000 to 350,000 clones, about a tenth being singletons. Sequences were obtained from central memory CD4+ T cells from blood. The receptor set was obtained from a man aged 25 to 45 with type 1 diabetes. Each CDR3 is given with its conserved first and last residue. Fields, in order: V gene, J gene, clone size, D gene, CDR3 protein, CDR3 DNA. D genes are given only for firm matches. Some rows have no size entry. The others give once, few or many, or a class for an expanded clone.

TRBV5-1	TRBJ2-5	.	.	CASSLTGRETQYF	TGCGCCAGCAGCTTGACAGGACGAGAGACCCAGTACTTC
TRBV7-2	TRBJ2-4	.	.	CASSPQRGGDIQYF	TGTGCCAGCAGCCCCCAACGGGGTGGGGACATTCAGTACTTC
TRBV2	TRBJ1-4	.	TRBD1	CASTSNRGEKLFF	TGTGCCAGCACTTCCAACAGGGGTGAAAAACTGTTTTTT
TRBV18	TRBJ2-1	few	TRBD1	CASSPGQVINEQFF	TGTGCCAGCTCACCGGGACAGGTAATTAATGAGCAGTTCTTC
TRBV7-9	TRBJ1-1	few	.	CASSLAVTNTEAFF	TGTGCCAGCAGCTTAGCGGTCACGAACACTGAAGCTTTCTTT
TRBV5-6	TRBJ1-2	.	.	CASSPLHREYGYTF	TGTGCCAGCAGCCCCCTACACAGGGAGTATGGCTACACCTTC
TRBV21-1	TRBJ1-2	many	.	CASSARSRGTNYGYTF	TGTGCCAGCAGCGCGCGCTCCAGGGGTACTAACTATGGCTACACCTTC
TRBV6-1	TRBJ1-5	.	.	CASFTGPFNQPQHF	TGTGCCAGCTTCACGGGACCTTTCAATCAGCCCCAGCATTTT
TRBV27	TRBJ2-7	few	.	CASRALEVGGEQYF	TGTGCCAGCAGGGCATTGGAGGTTGGGGGGGAGCAGTACTTC
TRBV5-1	TRBJ2-3	.	.	CASSLAKGDTQYF	TGCGCCAGCAGCTTGGCCAAGGGAGATACGCAGTATTTT
TRBV14	TRBJ2-3	.	.	CASAKIGQTPSTDTQYF	TGTGCCAGCGCCAAGATTGGCCAGACTCCTAGCACAGATACGCAGTATTTT
TRBV2	TRBJ2-2	few	.	CASKERDWTGELFF	TGTGCCAGCAAGGAGCGTGATTGGACCGGGGAGCTGTTTTTT
TRBV9	TRBJ2-4	many	.	CASSLGTAKNIQYF	TGTGCCAGCAGCCTAGGGACAGCCAAAAACATTCAGTACTTC
TRBV27	TRBJ2-7	few	TRBD1	CASSSTGREQYF	TGTGCCAGCAGTTCGACAGGGCGCGAGCAGTACTTC
TRBV30	TRBJ2-3	.	TRBD1	CAWSVQGRSTDTQYF	TGTGCCTGGAGTGTACAGGGGAGAAGCACAGATACGCAGTATTTT
TRBV7-7	TRBJ2-5	few	.	CASSLDSGETQYF	TGTGCCAGCAGCTTAGATAGTGGAGAGACCCAGTACTTC
TRBV19	TRBJ2-5	few	TRBD1	CASSTGGTGSRETQYF	TGTGCCAGTAGTACCGGGGGGACAGGGAGCAGAGAGACCCAGTACTTC
TRBV20-1	TRBJ2-5	.	.	CSAGVETQYF	TGCAGTGCTGGGGTGGAGACCCAGTACTTC
TRBV6-1	TRBJ2-7	few	TRBD1	CASSEAWTGWVYEQYF	TGTGCCAGCAGTGAAGCCTGGACAGGGTGGGTTTACGAGCAGTACTTC
TRBV7-2	TRBJ1-2	.	.	CASRAGLHYGYTF	TGTGCCAGCAGGGCAGGGCTCCACTATGGCTACACCTTC
TRBV28	TRBJ1-4	.	TRBD1	CASSLPGQVMRLFF	TGTGCCAGCAGTCTTCCGGGACAGGTGATGCGTCTGTTTTTT
TRBV28	TRBJ2-1	.	TRBD2	CAATSEDEQFF	TGTGCTGCGACTAGCGAGGATGAGCAGTTCTTC
TRBV5-1	TRBJ2-3	few	.	CASSLVGDRTDTQYF	TGCGCCAGCAGCTTGGTGGGGGACCGCACAGATACGCAGTATTTT
TRBV29-1	TRBJ1-1	.	.	CSVTDFLGTEAFF	TGCAGCGTTACGGACTTTTTGGGCACTGAAGCTTTCTTT
TRBV6-1	TRBJ2-7	few	TRBD1	CATKQGANSVYEQYF	TGTGCCACAAAACAGGGGGCGAACTCGGTCTACGAGCAGTACTTC
TRBV10-3	TRBJ1-4	.	.	CAISEETSVNEKLFF	TGTGCCATCAGTGAGGAAACCTCCGTCAATGAAAAACTGTTTTTT
TRBV7-7	TRBJ2-5	few	.	CASSLGGAGKTQYF	TGTGCCAGCAGCTTAGGGGGGGCAGGGAAGACCCAGTACTTC
TRBV28	TRBJ2-3	few	.	CASSSPTAGQAQYF	TGTGCCAGCAGTTCCCCAACCGCAGGTCAGGCGCAGTATTTT
TRBV27	TRBJ2-2	few	.	CASSSPQAGTGELFF	TGTGCCAGCAGCTCTCCTCAAGCGGGCACCGGGGAGCTGTTTTTT
TRBV30	TRBJ1-6	few	TRBD1	CAWRRPGQGLLSPLHF	TGTGCCTGGAGGAGACCGGGACAGGGACTTCTTTCACCCCTCCACTTT
TRBV6-4	TRBJ2-3	.	.	CASSRGLSTDTQYF	TGTGCCAGCAGTCGGGGACTGAGCACAGATACGCAGTATTTT
TRBV6-5	TRBJ2-5	few	.	CASSYRGQETQYF	TGTGCCAGCAGTTACAGGGGGCAAGAGACCCAGTACTTC
TRBV11-2	TRBJ2-2	.	.	CASGPYSGELFF	TGTGCCAGCGGACCTTACTCAGGGGAGCTGTTTTTT
TRBV6-5	TRBJ1-2	.	TRBD1	CASRPPGQGSYTF	TGTGCCAGCAGACCCCCGGGACAGGGTAGCTACACCTTC
TRBV28	TRBJ2-7	many	TRBD2	CASIPGGVPYEQYF	TGTGCCAGCATCCCCGGGGGGGTTCCCTACGAGCAGTACTTC
TRBV28	TRBJ1-1	.	TRBD1	CASSFPDRVSTEAFF	TGTGCCAGCAGTTTCCCGGACAGGGTAAGCACTGAAGCTTTCTTT
TRBV7-9	TRBJ1-1	few	.	CASSPLGQRNTEAFF	TGTGCCAGCTCCCCCCTCGGGCAGCGGAACACTGAAGCTTTCTTT
TRBV5-1	TRBJ1-1	.	TRBD1	CASSYDRVGTEAFF	TGCGCCAGCAGCTACGACAGGGTCGGCACTGAAGCTTTCTTT
TRBV19	TRBJ2-1	.	.	CASSIGASVGQFF	TGTGCCAGTAGTATAGGGGCGTCTGTGGGGCAGTTCTTC
TRBV9	TRBJ2-5	.	.	CASSLGPAGARETQYF	TGTGCCAGCAGCCTTGGCCCCGCGGGGGCGAGGGAGACCCAGTACTTC
TRBV9	TRBJ2-4	many	TRBD2	CASSASGVAKNIQYF	TGTGCCAGCAGCGCTAGCGGGGTAGCCAAAAACATTCAGTACTTC
TRBV6-5	TRBJ1-5	.	.	CASSYRDPQPQHF	TGTGCCAGCAGTTACAGGGACCCGCAGCCCCAGCATTTT
TRBV2	TRBJ2-5	.	.	CASQGFQETQYF	TGTGCCAGCCAGGGATTCCAAGAGACCCAGTACTTC
TRBV18	TRBJ2-5	few	TRBD2	CASSHAAPLAGGPETQYF	TGTGCCAGCTCACACGCAGCCCCACTAGCGGGGGGGCCGGAGACCCAGTACTTC
TRBV5-8	TRBJ2-1	.	TRBD2	CASNRLAGSYNEQFF	TGTGCCAGCAACCGACTAGCGGGGTCCTACAATGAGCAGTTCTTC
TRBV27	TRBJ1-2	once	TRBD1	CAITNRGHDYGYTF	TGTGCCATTACTAACAGGGGGCATGACTATGGCTACACCTTC
TRBV2	TRBJ1-2	.	.	CASSLGLGSSYGYTF	TGTGCCAGCTCACTCGGGCTCGGCAGCTCCTATGGCTACACCTTC
TRBV4-3	TRBJ1-1	.	.	CASSQDSGEAFF	TGCGCCAGCAGCCAAGACAGCGGTGAAGCTTTCTTT
TRBV11-2	TRBJ1-5	.	.	CASSFNGNGNQPQHF	TGTGCCAGCAGCTTCAACGGGAACGGCAATCAGCCCCAGCATTTT
TRBV5-1	TRBJ2-5	few	TRBD2	CASSAGTSLETQYF	TGCGCCAGCAGCGCCGGGACTAGCTTAGAGACCCAGTACTTC
TRBV7-2	TRBJ2-6	.	.	CASSQDLISGANVLTF	TGCGCCAGCAGCCAAGATTTGATCTCTGGGGCCAACGTCCTGACTTTC
TRBV18	TRBJ1-1	.	.	CASSPGAGRAEAFF	TGTGCCAGCTCACCAGGTGCAGGGAGGGCTGAAGCTTTCTTT
TRBV7-2	TRBJ2-2	few	.	CASSLAPGANTGELFF	TGTGCCAGCAGCTTAGCGCCGGGGGCGAACACCGGGGAGCTGTTTTTT
TRBV19	TRBJ1-1	.	TRBD1	CASSADRDTEAFF	TGTGCCAGTAGTGCGGACAGGGACACTGAAGCTTTCTTT